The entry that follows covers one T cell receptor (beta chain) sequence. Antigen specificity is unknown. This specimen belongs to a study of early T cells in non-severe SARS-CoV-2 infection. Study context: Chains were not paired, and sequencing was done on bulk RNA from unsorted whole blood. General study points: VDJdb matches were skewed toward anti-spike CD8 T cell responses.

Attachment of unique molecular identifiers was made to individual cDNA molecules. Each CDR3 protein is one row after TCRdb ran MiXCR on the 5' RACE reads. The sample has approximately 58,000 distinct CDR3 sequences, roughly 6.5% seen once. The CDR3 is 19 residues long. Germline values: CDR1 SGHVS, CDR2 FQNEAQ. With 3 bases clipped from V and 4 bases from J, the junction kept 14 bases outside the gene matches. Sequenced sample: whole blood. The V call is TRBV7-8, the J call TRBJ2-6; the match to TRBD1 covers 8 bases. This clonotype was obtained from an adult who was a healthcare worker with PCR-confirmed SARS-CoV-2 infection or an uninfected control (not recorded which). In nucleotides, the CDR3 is TGTGCCAGCAGCTTTAGCAGGGTCCAGGGGGCTTCGGGGGCCAACGTCCTGACTTTC. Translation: CASSFSRVQGASGANVLTF. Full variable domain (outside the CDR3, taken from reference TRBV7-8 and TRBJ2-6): GAGVSQSPRYKVAKRGQDVALRCDPISGHVSLFWYQQALGQGPEFLTYFQNEAQLDKSGLPSDRFFAERPEGSVSTLKIQRTQQEDSAVYLCASSFSRVQGASGANVLTFGAGSRLTVL.